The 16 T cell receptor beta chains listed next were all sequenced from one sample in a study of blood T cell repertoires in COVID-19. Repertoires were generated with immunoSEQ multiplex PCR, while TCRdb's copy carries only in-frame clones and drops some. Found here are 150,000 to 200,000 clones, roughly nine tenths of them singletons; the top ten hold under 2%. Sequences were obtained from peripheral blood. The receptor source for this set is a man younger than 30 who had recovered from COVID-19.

In DNA form, the CDR3 reads TGCGCCAGCAGCTTACCAGGGGGCACTTGGAACACTGAAGCTTTCTTT. Translated, it gives CASSLPGGTWNTEAFF. The rearrangement joins TRBV5-1 to TRBJ1-1; 8 bases are a match to TRBD1. The V gene end was trimmed by 2 bases and the J gene end by 1 base; junction bases not matched to a gene: 7. Germline V gene sequence: CDR1 SGHRS, CDR2 YFSETQ. CDR3 length: 16 amino acids.

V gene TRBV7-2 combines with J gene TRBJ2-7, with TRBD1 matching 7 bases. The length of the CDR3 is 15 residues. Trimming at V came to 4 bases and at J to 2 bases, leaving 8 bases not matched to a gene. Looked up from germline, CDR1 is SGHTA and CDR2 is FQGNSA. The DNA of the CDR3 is TGTGCCAGCAGCTCGCAAGGGGGCTCCCCCTACGAGCAGTACTTC. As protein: CASSSQGGSPYEQYF.

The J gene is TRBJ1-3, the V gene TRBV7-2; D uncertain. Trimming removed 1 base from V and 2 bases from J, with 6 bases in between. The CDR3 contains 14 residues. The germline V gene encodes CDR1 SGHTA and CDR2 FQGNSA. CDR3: CASSLVQAGNTIYF. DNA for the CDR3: TGTGCCAGCAGCTTAGTGCAGGCTGGAAACACCATATATTTT.

DNA of the CDR3: TGTGCCAGTAGTATCCGACAGGGGAAGCCTGGGGCCAACGTCCTGACTTTC. It yields the protein CASSIRQGKPGANVLTF. This chain connects TRBV19 to TRBJ2-6; TRBD1 matches 8 bases. Trimming removed 3 bases from V and 2 bases from J; junction bases left unmatched: 6. The CDR3 is 17 residues long. CDR1 is LNHDA and CDR2 is SQIVND in the germline V gene (reference sequence).

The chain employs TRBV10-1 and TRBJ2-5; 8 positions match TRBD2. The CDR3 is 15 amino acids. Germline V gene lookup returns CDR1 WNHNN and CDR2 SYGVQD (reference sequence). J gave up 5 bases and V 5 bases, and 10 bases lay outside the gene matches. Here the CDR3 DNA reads TGCGCCAGCAGTAAAAGCGGGAGTAATTGGGAGACCCAGTACTTC. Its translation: CASSKSGSNWETQYF.

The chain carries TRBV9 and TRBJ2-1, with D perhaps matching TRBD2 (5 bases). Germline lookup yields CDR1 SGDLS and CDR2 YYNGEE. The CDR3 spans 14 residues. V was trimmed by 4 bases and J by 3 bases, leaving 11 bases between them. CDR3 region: CASSLGGIYNEQFF. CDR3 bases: TGTGCCAGCAGCCTAGGAGGCATCTACAATGAGCAGTTCTTC.

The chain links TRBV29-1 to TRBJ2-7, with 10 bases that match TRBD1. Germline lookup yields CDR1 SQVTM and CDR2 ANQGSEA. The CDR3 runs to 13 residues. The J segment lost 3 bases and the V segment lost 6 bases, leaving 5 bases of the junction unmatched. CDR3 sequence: CSVSGTGVYEQYF. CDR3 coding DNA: TGCAGCGTGTCCGGGACAGGGGTCTACGAGCAGTACTTC.

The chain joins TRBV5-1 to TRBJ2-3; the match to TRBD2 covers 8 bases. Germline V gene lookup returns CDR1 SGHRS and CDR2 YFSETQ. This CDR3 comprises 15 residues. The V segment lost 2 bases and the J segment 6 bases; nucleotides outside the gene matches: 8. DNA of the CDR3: TGCGCCAGCAGCTTAGTCGGACGGGAGGGGGATACGCAGTATTTT. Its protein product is CASSLVGREGDTQYF.

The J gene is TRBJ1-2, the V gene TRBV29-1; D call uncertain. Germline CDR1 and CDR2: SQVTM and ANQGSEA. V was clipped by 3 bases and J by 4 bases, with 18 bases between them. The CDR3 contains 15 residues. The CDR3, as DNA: TGCAGCGTTGACTCTACCGTCTCGGGGTCCTATGGCTACACCTTC. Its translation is CSVDSTVSGSYGYTF.

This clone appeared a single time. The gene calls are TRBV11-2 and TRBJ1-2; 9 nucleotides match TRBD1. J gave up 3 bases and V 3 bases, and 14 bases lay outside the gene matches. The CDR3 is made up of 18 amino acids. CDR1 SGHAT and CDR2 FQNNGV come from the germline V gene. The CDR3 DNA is TGTGCCAGCAGCTTCGTCCGGGACAGGGCCATCCGCTACTATGGCTACACCTTC. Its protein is CASSFVRDRAIRYYGYTF.

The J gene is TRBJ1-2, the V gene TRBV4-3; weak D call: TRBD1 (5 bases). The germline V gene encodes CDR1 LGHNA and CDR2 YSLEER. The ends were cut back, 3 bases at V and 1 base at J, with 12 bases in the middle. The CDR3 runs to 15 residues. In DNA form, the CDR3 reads TGCGCCAGCAGCCAGACCTTGGGGGGTAACTATGGCTACACCTTC. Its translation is CASSQTLGGNYGYTF.

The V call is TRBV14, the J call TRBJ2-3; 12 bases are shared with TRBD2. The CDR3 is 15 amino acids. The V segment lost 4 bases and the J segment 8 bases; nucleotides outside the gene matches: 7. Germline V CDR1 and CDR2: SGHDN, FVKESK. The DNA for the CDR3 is TGTGCCAGCAGCCCCTCGACTAGCGGGAGAGGTACGCAGTATTTT. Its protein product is CASSPSTSGRGTQYF. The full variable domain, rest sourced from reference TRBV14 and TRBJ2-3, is EAGVTQFPSHSVIEKGQTVTLRCDPISGHDNLYWYRRVMGKEIKFLLHFVKESKQDESGMPNNRFLAERTGGTYSTLKVQPAELEDSGVYFCASSPSTSGRGTQYFGPGTRLTVL.

The CDR3 region is CASSSGSGLPREEQFF. CDR3 bases: TGTGCCAGTAGTTCGGGTTCGGGACTCCCGAGGGAGGAGCAGTTCTTC. The gene calls are TRBV19 and TRBJ2-1; possible D gene TRBD2, 6 bases. Deletions cut 5 bases from V and 10 bases from J, with 24 bases between. This CDR3 is 16 amino acids long. In germline, CDR1 is LNHDA, CDR2 SQIVND (reference sequence). The variable domain in full, with the rest retrieved from reference TRBV19 and TRBJ2-1, is DGGITQSPKYLFRKEGQNVTLSCEQNLNHDAMYWYRQDPGQGLRLIYYSQIVNDFQKGDIAEGYSVSREKKESFPLTVTSAQKNPTAFYLCASSSGSGLPREEQFFGPGTRLTVL.

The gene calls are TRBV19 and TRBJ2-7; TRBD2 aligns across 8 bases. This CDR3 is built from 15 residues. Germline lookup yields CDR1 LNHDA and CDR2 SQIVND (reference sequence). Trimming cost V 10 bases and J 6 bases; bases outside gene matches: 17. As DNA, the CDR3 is TGTGCCACCCCGGTGGCGGGTGCGGGGGGCTGCGAGCAGTACTTC. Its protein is CATPVAGAGGCEQYF.

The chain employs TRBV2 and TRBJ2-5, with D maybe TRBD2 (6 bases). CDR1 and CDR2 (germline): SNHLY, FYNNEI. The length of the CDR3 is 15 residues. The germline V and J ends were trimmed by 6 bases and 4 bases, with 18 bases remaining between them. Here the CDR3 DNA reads TGTGCCAGCAGACGGTTAGCGGAAATTGGAGAGACCCAGTACTTC. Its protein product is CASRRLAEIGETQYF.

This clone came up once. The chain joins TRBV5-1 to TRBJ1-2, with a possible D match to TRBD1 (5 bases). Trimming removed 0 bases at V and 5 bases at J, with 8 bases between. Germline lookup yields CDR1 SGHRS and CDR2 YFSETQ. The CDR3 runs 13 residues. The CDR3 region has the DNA TGCGCCAGCAGCTTGGATGGGGCTTATGGCTACACCTTC. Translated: CASSLDGAYGYTF.